This T cell receptor (beta chain) was observed in a study of T cell repertoires in cytomegalovirus infection. TCRdb processed the reads anew with MiXCR; each CDR3 protein has one entry. The data show about 890,000 distinct CDR3 sequences, around 30% seen once. Comment on this clonotype: What it binds is not known.

This CDR3 has 15 amino acids. CDR1 LGHDT and CDR2 YNNKEL come from the germline V gene (reference sequence). Trimming left V 0 bases short and J 2 bases short, with 8 bases between. The J gene is TRBJ1-3, the V gene TRBV3-1; no definite D call. Sequenced here: cultured CD8+ T cells from PBMCs, sampled from culture after CMV antigen stimulation. The clonotype was recovered from a human donor in good health (CMV status not recorded). Some clones in this sample may be carry-over from other donors' samples. Written as DNA, the CDR3 is TGTGCCAGCAGCCAAGACTTGGGGACTGGAAACACCATATATTTT. Translating it yields CASSQDLGTGNTIYF.